This record concerns one T cell receptor beta chain sequence. The antigen remains unidentified. One base separates it from a far larger clone, so it is likely a read error. The time point denotes: persistent/refractory GD, antithyroid drugs over 5 years with positive TRAb. PBMCs were the source of the RNA used for TCR sequencing. The data are from a study of regulatory T cells in long-lasting Graves disease. Study background: Positive TSH receptor antibodies alongside over 5 years of antithyroid drugs were what marked Graves' disease as persistent. Study-wide results and caveats: Favoring TRBV28, TRBJ1-2 and TRBJ2-5 was a feature seen in persistent disease. Persistent patients shared more public clonotypes (about 2,800) than newly diagnosed patients (about 1,000).

CDR1 is SGHVS and CDR2 is FQNEAQ in the germline V gene. This CDR3 is 17 amino acids long. V was pared by 5 bases and J by 14 bases, with 21 bases of the junction left unmatched. According to the study, TCR beta libraries were built with iRepertoire HTBI primers and CDR3-region Arm-PCR. TCRdb re-called the multiplex PCR reads through MiXCR, storing one row per CDR3 protein. The sample lists 300,000 to 400,000 distinct CDR3 sequences; about 20% were seen once. The input for sequencing was peripheral blood mononuclear cells (PBMCs), taken when the disease was refractory, from a patient treated with antithyroid drugs. The chain is built from TRBV7-8 and TRBJ1-4; 9 nucleotides match TRBD1. The source of this sequence is a female donor with Graves disease. The CDR3 here is CASSGPGTGTNTGGLFF. CDR3 nucleotide sequence: TGTGCCAGCAGCGGACCCGGGACAGGGACGAACACCGGGGGGCTGTTTTTT.